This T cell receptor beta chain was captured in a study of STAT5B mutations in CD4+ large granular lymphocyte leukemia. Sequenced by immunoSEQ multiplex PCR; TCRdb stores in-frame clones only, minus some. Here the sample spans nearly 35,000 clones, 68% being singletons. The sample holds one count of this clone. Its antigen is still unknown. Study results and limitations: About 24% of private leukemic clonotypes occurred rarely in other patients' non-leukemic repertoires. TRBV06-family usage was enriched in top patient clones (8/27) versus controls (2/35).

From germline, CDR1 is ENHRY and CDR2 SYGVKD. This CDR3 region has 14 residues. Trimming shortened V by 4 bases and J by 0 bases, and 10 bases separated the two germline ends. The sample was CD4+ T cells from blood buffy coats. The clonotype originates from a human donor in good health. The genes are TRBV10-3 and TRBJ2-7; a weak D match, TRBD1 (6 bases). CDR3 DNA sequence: TGTGCCATCAGTGGGGGGACAAACTCCTACGAGCAGTACTTC. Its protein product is CAISGGTNSYEQYF.